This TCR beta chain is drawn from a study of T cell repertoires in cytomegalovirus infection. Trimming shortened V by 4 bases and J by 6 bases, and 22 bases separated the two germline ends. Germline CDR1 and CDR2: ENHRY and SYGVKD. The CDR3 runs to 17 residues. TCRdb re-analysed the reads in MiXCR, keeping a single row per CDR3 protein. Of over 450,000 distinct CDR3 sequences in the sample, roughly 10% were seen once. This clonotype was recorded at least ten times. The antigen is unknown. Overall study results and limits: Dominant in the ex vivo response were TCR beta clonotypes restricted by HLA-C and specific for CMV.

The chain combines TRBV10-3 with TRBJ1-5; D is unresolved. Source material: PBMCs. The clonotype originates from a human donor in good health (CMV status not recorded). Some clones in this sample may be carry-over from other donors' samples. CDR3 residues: CAISGSPVVSKGQPQHF. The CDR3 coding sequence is TGTGCCATCAGTGGCAGCCCCGTAGTCTCTAAAGGTCAGCCCCAGCATTTT.